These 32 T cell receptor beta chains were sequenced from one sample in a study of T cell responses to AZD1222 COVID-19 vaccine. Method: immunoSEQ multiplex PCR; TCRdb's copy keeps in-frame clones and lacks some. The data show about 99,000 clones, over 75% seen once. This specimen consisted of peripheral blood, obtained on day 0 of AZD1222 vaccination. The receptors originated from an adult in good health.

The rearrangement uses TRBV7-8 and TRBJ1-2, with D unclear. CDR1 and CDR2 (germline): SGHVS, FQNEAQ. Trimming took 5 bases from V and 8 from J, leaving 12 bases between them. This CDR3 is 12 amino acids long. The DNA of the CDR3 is TGTGCCAGCAGCCATCCTCAAGGGGGCTACACCTTC. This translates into CASSHPQGGYTF.

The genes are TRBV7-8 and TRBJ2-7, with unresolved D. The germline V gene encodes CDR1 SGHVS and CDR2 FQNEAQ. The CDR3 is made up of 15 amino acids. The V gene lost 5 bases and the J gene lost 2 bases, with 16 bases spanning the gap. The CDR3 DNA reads TGTGCCAGCAGCGCCTTGCTAGGTGACACCTACGAGCAGTACTTC. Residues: CASSALLGDTYEQYF.

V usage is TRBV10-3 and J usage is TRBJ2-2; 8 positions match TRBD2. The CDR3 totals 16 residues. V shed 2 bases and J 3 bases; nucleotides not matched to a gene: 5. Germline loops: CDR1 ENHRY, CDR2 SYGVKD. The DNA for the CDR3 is TGTGCCATCAGTGAGCGGGGGGGTAGTGACACCGGGGAGCTGTTTTTT. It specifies CAISERGGSDTGELFF.

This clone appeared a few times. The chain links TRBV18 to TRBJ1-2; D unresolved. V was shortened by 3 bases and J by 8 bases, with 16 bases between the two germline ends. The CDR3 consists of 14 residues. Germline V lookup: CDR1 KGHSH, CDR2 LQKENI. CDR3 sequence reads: CASSPTPGSDGYTF. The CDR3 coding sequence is TGTGCCAGCTCACCGACCCCCGGGTCTGACGGCTACACCTTC. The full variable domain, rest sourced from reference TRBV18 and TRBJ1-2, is NAGVMQNPRHLVRRRGQEARLRCSPMKGHSHVYWYRQLPEEGLKFMVYLQKENIIDESGMPKERFSAEFPKEGPSILRIQQVVRGDSAAYFCASSPTPGSDGYTFGSGTRLTVV.

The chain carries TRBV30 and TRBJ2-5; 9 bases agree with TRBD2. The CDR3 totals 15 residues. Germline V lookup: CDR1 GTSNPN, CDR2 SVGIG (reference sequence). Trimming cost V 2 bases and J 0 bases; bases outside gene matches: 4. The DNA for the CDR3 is TGTGCCTGGAGTCATCTAGCGGGATACCAAGAGACCCAGTACTTC. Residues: CAWSHLAGYQETQYF. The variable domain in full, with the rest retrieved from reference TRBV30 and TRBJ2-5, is SQTIHQWPATLVQPVGSPLSLECTVEGTSNPNLYWYRQAAGRGLQLLFYSVGIGQISSEVPQNLSASRPQDRQFILSSKKLLLSDSGFYLCAWSHLAGYQETQYFGPGTRLLVL.

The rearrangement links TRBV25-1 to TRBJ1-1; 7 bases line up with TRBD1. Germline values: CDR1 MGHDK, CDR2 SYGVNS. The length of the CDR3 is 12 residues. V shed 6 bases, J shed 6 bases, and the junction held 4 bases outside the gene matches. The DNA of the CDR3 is TGTGCCAGCAGGCAGGGGGTAGCTGAAGCTTTCTTT. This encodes CASRQGVAEAFF.

The CDR3 DNA reads TGCGCCACCGAAACAGGACCTGGGGCCAACGTCCTGACTTTC. It yields the protein CATETGPGANVLTF. The V gene is TRBV5-1, the J gene TRBJ2-6; possible D gene TRBD1, 5 bases. CDR3 size: 14 residues. CDR1 and CDR2 (germline): SGHRS, YFSETQ. The V end was cut by 9 bases, the J end by 2 bases, with 12 bases between.

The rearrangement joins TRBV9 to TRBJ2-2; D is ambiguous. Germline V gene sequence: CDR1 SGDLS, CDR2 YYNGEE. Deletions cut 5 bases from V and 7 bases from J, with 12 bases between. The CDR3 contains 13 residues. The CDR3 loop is CASSAALFGELFF. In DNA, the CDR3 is TGTGCCAGCAGTGCTGCTTTATTCGGGGAGCTGTTTTTT.

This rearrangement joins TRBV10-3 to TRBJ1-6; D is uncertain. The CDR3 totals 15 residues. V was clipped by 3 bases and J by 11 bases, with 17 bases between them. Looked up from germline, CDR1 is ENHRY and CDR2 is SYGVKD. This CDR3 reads CAISETGKEKAPLHF. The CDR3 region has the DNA TGTGCCATCAGTGAAACTGGGAAGGAAAAGGCACCCCTCCACTTT.

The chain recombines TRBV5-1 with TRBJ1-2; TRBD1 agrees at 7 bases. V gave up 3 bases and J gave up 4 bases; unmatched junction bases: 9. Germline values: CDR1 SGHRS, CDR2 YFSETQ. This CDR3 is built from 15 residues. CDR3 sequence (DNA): TGCGCCAGCAGCTCGGGAGACAGGGATGCCTATGGCTACACCTTC. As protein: CASSSGDRDAYGYTF.

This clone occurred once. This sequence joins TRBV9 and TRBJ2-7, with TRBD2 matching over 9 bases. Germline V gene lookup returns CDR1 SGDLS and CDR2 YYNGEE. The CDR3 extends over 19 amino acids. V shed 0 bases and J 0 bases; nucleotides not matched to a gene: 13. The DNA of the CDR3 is TGTGCCAGCAGCGTAGTAGGTACGGCTAGCGGGGCTTGCTCCTACGAGCAGTACTTC. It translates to CASSVVGTASGACSYEQYF.

CDR3 loop: CASSIGVAHQPQHF. The CDR3 coding sequence is TGTGCCAGTAGTATAGGCGTGGCTCATCAGCCCCAGCATTTT. This sequence joins TRBV19 and TRBJ1-5; unclear D gene. The V end was cut by 1 base, the J end by 5 bases, with 9 bases between. Germline V lookup: CDR1 LNHDA, CDR2 SQIVND (reference sequence). The CDR3 runs 14 residues.

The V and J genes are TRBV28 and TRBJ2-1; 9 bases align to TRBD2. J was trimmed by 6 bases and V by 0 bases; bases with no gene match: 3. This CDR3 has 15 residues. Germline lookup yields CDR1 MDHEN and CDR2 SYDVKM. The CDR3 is CASSLWASGVNEQFF. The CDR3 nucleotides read TGTGCCAGCAGTTTATGGGCTAGCGGGGTCAATGAGCAGTTCTTC.

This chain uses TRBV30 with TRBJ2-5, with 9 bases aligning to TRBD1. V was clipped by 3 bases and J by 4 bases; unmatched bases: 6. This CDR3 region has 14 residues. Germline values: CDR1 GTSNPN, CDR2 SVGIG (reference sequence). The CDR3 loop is CAWRQDRGLETQYF. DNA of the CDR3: TGTGCCTGGAGGCAGGACAGGGGTCTAGAGACCCAGTACTTC.

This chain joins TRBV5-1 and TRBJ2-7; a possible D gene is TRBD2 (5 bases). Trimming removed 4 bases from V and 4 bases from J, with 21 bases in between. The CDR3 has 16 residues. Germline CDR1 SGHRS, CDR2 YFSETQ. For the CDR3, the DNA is TGCGCCAGCAGCCCCCACGGGGAGCTAGAGAGTTACGAGCAGTACTTC. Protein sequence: CASSPHGELESYEQYF. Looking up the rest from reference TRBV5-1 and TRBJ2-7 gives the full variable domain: KAGVTQTPRYLIKTRGQQVTLSCSPISGHRSVSWYQQTPGQGLQFLFEYFSETQRNKGNFPGRFSGRQFSNSRSEMNVSTLELGDSALYLCASSPHGELESYEQYFGPGTRLTVT.

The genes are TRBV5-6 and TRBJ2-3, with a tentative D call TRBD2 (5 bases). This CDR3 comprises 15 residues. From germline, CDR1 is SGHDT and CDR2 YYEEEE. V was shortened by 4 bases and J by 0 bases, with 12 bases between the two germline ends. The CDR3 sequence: CASSLGLTSTDTQYF. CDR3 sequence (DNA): TGTGCCAGCAGCCTAGGACTCACTAGCACAGATACGCAGTATTTT.

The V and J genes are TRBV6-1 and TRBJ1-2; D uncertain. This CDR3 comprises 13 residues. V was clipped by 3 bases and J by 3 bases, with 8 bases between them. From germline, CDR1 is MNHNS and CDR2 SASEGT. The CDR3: CASSEWGDYGYTF. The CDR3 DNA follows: TGTGCCAGCAGTGAGTGGGGAGACTATGGCTACACCTTC.

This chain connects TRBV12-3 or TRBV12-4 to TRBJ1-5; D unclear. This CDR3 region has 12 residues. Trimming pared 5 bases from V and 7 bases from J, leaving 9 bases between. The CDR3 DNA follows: TGTGCCAGCAGTAGCGGACGGCAGCCCCAGCATTTT. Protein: CASSSGRQPQHF.

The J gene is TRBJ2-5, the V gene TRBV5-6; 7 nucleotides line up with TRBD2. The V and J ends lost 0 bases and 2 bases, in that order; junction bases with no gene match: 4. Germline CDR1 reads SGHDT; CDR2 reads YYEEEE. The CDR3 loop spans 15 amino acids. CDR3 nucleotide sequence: TGTGCCAGCAGCTTGGGGCTAGCGGTACAAGAGACCCAGTACTTC. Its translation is CASSLGLAVQETQYF.

The CDR3 protein is CASSYSSQRENNEQFF. The CDR3 coding sequence is TGTGCCAGCAGTTACTCGAGCCAGCGGGAGAACAATGAGCAGTTCTTC. V usage is TRBV6-2 or TRBV6-3 and J usage is TRBJ2-1, with TRBD2 matching 8 bases. V shed 0 bases, J shed 5 bases, and the junction held 6 bases outside the gene matches. Germline assignment: CDR1 MNHEY and CDR2 SVGEGT. There are 16 residues in the CDR3.

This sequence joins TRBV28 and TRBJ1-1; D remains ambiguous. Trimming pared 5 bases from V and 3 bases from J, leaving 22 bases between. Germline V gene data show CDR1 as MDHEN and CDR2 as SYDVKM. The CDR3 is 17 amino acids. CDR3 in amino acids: CASSPRTDLIRYTEAFF. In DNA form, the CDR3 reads TGTGCCAGCAGTCCAAGGACCGATTTAATACGGTACACTGAAGCTTTCTTT.

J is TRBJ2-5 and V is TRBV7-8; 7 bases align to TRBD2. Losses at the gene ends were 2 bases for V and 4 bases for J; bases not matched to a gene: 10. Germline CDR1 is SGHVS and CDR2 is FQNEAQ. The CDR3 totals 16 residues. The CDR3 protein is CASSLRSAGNGETQYF. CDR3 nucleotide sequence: TGTGCCAGCAGCTTAAGGTCAGCGGGAAACGGAGAGACCCAGTACTTC.

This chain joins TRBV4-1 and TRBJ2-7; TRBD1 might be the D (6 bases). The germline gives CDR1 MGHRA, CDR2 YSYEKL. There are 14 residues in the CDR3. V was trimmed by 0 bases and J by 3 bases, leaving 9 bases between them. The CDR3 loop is CASSQEGGSYEQYF. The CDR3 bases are TGCGCCAGCAGCCAAGAAGGGGGAAGCTACGAGCAGTACTTC.

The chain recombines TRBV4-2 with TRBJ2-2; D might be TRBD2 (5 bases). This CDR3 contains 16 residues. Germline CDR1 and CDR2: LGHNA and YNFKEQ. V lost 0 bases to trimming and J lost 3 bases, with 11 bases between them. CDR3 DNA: TGTGCCAGCAGCCAAGAGTGGGAGACGGACACCGGGGAGCTGTTTTTT. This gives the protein CASSQEWETDTGELFF.

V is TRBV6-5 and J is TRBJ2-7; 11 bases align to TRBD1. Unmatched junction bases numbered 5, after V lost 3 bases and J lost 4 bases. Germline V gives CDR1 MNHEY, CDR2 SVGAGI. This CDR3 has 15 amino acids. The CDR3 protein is CASSYPGQGGYEQYF. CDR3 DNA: TGTGCCAGCAGTTATCCGGGACAGGGGGGGTACGAGCAGTACTTC.

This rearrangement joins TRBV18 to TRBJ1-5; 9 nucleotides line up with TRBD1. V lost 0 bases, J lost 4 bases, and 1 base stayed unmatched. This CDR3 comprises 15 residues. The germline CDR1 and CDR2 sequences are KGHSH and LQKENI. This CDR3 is CASSPPGTGNQPQHF. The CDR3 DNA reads TGTGCCAGCTCACCACCCGGGACAGGGAATCAGCCCCAGCATTTT.

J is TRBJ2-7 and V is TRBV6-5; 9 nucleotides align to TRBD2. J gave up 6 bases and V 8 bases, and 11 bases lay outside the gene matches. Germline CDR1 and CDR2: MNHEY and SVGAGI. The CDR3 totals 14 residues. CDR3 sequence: CASFFGTSRPEQYF. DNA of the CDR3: TGTGCCAGCTTCTTCGGGACTAGCCGTCCCGAGCAGTACTTC.

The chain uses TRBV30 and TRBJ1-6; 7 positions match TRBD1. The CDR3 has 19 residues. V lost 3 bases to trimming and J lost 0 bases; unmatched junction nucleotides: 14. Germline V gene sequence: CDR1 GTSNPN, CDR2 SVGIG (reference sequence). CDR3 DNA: TGTGCCTGGAGACCTGCCGGACAGGCGGACAGCTCCTATAATTCACCCCTCCACTTT. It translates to CAWRPAGQADSSYNSPLHF.

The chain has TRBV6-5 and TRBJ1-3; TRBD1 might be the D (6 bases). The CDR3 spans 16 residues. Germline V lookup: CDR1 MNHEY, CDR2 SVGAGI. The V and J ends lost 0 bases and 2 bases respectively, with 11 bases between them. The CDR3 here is CASSYSGASPGNTIYF. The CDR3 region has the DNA TGTGCCAGCAGTTACTCGGGGGCATCGCCTGGAAACACCATATATTTT.

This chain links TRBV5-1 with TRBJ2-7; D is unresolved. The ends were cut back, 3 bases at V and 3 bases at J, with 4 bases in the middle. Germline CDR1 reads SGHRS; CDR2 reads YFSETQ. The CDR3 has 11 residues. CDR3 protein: CASSSGYEQYF. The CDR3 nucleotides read TGCGCCAGCAGCTCCGGCTACGAGCAGTACTTC.

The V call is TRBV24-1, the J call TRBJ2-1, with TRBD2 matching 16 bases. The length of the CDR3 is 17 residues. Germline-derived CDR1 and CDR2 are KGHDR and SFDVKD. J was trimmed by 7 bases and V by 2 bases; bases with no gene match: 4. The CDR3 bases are TGTGCCACCAGTGATTGGATGGGACTAGCGGGAGGGAATGAGCAGTTCTTC. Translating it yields CATSDWMGLAGGNEQFF.

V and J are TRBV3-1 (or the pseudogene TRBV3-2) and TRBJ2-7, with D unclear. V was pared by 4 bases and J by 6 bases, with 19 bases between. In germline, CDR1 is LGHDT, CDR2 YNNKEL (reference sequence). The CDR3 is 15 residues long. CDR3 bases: TGTGCCAGCAGCCCCTTCTTCACGGAGACGGGCGAGCAGTACTTC. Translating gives CASSPFFTETGEQYF.